This T cell receptor (beta chain) was sequenced during a study of cytomegalovirus exposure and HLA in healthy donors. The primer mix had 60 Vbeta and 13 Jbeta primers. The assay was immunoSEQ multiplex PCR, and TCRdb's table has in-frame clones only and misses some. Of 250,000 to 350,000 clones in the sample, under 80% were seen once. The CDR3 is made up of 19 amino acids. The V gene's germline CDR1 is SGHTA and CDR2 FQGNSA. Trimming removed 3 bases from V and 8 bases from J; junction bases left unmatched: 15. The clonotype was recovered from a female donor in good health and CMV-seronegative. Sequenced input: PBMCs. V gene TRBV7-2 combines with J gene TRBJ2-3; the match to TRBD2 covers 15 bases. The CDR3 bases are TGTGCCAGCAGCTTGGGTTGGACTAGCGGGAGGGGATACCCCCCTACGCAGTATTTT. Encoded protein: CASSLGWTSGRGYPPTQYF.